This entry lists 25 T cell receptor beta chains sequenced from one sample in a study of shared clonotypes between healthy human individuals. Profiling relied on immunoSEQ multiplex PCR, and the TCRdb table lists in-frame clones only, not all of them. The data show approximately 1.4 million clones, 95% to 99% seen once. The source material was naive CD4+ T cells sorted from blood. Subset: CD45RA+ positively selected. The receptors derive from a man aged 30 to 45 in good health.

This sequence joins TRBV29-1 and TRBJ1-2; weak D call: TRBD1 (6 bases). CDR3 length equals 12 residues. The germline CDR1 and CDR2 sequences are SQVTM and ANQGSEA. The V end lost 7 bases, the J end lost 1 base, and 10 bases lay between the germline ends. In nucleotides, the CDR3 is TGCAGCGCCGGGACACTTAACTATGGCTACACCTTC. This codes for CSAGTLNYGYTF.

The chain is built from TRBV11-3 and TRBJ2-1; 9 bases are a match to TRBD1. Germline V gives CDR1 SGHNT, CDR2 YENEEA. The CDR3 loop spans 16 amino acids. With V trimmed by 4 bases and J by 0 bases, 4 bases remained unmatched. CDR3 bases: TGTGCCAGCAGCTCCTCGACAGGGGGCTCCTACAATGAGCAGTTCTTC. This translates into CASSSSTGGSYNEQFF.

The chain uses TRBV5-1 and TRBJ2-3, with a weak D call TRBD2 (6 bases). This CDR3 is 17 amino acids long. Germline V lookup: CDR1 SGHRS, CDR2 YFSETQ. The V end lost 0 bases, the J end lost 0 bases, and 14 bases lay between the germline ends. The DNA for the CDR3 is TGCGCCAGCAGCTTGGCCGGGGGTACGTGGAGCACAGATACGCAGTATTTT. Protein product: CASSLAGGTWSTDTQYF.

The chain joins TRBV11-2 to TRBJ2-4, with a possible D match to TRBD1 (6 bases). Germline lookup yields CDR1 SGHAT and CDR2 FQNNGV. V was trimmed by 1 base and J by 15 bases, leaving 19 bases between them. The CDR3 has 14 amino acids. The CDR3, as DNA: TGTGCCAGCAGCTTAGCCTTCACAGGGAACCCAGGGTACTTC. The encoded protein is CASSLAFTGNPGYF.

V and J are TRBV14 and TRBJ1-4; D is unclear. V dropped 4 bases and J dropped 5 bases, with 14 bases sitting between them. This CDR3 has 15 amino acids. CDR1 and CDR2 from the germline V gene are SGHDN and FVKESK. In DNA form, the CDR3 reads TGTGCCAGCAGCCCGTTCCCGGGCCAGAATGAAAAACTGTTTTTT. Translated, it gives CASSPFPGQNEKLFF.

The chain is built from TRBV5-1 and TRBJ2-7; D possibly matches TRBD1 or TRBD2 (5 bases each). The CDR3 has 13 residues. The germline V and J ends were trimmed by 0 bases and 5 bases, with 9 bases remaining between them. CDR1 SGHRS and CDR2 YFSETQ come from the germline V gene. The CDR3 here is CASSLGDGNEQYF. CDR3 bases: TGCGCCAGCAGCTTGGGGGACGGGAACGAGCAGTACTTC.

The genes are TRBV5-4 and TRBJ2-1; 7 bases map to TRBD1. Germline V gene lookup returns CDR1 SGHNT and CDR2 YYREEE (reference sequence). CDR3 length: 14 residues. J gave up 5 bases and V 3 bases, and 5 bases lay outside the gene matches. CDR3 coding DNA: TGTGCCAGCAGCTCCGGGACAGCCGACAATGAGCAGTTCTTC. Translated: CASSSGTADNEQFF.

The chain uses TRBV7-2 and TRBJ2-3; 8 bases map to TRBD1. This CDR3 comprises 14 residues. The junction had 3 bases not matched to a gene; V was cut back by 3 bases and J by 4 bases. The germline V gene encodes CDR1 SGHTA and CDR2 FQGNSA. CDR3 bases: TGTGCCAGCAGCTTCAGGGGGCGTCCAGATACGCAGTATTTT. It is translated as CASSFRGRPDTQYF.

CDR3 bases: TGTGCCAGCAGCCCCGAACCCACTAGCGGAGCCCTACTTCGGGTC. Residues: CASSPEPTSGALLRV. V usage is TRBV7-2 and J usage is TRBJ2-7; TRBD2 aligns across 8 bases. This CDR3 has 15 residues. CDR1 is SGHTA and CDR2 is FQGNSA in the germline V gene.

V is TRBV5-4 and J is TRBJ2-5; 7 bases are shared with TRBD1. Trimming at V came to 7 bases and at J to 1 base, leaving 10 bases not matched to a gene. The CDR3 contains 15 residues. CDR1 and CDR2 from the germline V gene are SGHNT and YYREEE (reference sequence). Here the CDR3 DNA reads TGTGCCAGCCGCAACTTGGACAGGCCCCAAGAGACCCAGTACTTC. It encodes CASRNLDRPQETQYF.

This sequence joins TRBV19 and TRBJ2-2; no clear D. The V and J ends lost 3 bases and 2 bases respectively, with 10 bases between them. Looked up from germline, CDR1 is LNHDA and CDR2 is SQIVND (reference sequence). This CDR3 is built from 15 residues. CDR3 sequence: CASSMSQINTGELFF. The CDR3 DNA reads TGTGCCAGTAGTATGTCACAGATTAACACCGGGGAGCTGTTTTTT.

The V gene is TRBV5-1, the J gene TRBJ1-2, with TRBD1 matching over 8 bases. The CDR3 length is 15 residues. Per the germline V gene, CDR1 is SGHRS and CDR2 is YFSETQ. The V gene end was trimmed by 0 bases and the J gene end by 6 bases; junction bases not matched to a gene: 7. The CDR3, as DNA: TGCGCCAGCAGCTTGGATCCAGGGGGCTATCATGGCTACACCTTC. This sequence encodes CASSLDPGGYHGYTF.

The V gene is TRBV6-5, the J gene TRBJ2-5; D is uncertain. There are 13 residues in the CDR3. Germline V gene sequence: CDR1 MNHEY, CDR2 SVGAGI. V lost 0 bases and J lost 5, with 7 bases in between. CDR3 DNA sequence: TGTGCCAGCAGTTACTCAGTGGGGGAGACCCAGTACTTC. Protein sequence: CASSYSVGETQYF.

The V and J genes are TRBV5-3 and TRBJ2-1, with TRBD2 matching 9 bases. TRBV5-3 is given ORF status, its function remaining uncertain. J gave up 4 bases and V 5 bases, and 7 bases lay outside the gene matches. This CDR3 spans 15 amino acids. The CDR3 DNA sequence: TGTGCCAGAAGATCCGGACTAGCGATTTACAATGAGCAGTTCTTC. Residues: CARRSGLAIYNEQFF.

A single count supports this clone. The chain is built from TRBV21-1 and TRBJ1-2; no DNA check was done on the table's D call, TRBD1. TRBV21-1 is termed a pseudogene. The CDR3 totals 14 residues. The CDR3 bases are TGTGCCAGCAGCAACAGAGACAGGGCGTCTGGCTACACCTTC. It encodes CASSNRDRASGYTF.

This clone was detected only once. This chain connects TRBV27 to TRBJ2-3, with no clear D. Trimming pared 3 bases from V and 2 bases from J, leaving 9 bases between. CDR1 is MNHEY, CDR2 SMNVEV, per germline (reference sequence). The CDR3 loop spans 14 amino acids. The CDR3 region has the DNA TGTGCCAGCAGTTTCTCTCATTTCACAGATACGCAGTATTTT. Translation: CASSFSHFTDTQYF.

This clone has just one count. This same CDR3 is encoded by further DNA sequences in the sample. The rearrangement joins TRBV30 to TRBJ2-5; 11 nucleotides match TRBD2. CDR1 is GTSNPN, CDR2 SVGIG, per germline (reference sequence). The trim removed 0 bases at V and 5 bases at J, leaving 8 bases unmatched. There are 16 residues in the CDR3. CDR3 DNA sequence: TGTGCCTGGAGTGTGTTAGCGGGAGGGCCGAGGGAGACCCAGTACTTC. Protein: CAWSVLAGGPRETQYF.

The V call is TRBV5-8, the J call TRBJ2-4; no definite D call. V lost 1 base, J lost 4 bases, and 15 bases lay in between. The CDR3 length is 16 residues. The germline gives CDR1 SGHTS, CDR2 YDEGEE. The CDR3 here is CASSLRRSLRKNIQYF. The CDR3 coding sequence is TGTGCCAGCAGCTTGCGTCGTTCGTTGAGAAAAAACATTCAGTACTTC. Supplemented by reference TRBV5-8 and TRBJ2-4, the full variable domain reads EAGVTQSPTHLIKTRGQQATLRCSPISGHTSVYWYQQALGLGLQFLLWYDEGEERNRGNFPPRFSGRQFPNYSSELNVNALELEDSALYLCASSLRRSLRKNIQYFGAGTRLSVL.

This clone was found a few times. In DNA, the CDR3 is TGTGCCAGCAACCAGATCGGAGAGCCCCAGCATTTT. It specifies CASNQIGEPQHF. The chain joins TRBV6-5 to TRBJ1-5, with unresolved D. The V end lost 7 bases, the J end lost 8 bases, and 12 bases lay between the germline ends. CDR1 is MNHEY, CDR2 SVGAGI, per germline. This CDR3 is built from 12 residues.

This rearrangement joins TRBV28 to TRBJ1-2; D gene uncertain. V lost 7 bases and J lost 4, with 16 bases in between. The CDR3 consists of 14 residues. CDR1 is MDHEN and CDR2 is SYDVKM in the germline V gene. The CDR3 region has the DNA TGTGCCAGCATAGACACAGCGGCTTCCTATGGCTACACCTTC. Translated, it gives CASIDTAASYGYTF.

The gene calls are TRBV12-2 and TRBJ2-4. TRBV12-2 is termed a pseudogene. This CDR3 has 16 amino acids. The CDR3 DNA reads TGTGCAAGTCGCTTATCATGTGGGGACGGCAAAAACATTCAGTACTTC. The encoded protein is CASRLSCGDGKNIQYF.

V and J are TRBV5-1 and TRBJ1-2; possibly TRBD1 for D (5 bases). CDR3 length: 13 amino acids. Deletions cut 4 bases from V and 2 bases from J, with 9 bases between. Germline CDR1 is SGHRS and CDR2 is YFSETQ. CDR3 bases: TGCGCCAGCAGCCTACAGGAAAACTATGGCTACACCTTC. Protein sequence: CASSLQENYGYTF.

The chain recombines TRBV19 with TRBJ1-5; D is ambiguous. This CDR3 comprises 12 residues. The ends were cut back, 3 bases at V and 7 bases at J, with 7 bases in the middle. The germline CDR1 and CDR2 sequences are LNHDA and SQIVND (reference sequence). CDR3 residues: CASSMVQQPQHF. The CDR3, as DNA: TGTGCCAGTAGTATGGTACAGCAGCCCCAGCATTTT.

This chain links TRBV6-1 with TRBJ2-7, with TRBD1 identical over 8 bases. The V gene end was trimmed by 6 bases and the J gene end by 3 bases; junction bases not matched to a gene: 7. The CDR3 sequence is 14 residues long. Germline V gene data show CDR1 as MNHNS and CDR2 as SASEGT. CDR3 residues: CASRPRQGIYEQYF. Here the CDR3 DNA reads TGTGCCAGCAGACCCAGACAGGGGATCTACGAGCAGTACTTC.

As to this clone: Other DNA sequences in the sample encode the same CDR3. CDR3 DNA sequence: TGTGCCAGCAGCGTAGCAGGGGGCGCGAATCAGCCCCAGCATTTT. It translates to CASSVAGGANQPQHF. The rearrangement joins TRBV9 to TRBJ1-5; 8 bases match TRBD1. Germline values: CDR1 SGDLS, CDR2 YYNGEE. J lost 4 bases, V lost 0 bases, and 3 bases had no gene match. CDR3 length: 15 amino acids.